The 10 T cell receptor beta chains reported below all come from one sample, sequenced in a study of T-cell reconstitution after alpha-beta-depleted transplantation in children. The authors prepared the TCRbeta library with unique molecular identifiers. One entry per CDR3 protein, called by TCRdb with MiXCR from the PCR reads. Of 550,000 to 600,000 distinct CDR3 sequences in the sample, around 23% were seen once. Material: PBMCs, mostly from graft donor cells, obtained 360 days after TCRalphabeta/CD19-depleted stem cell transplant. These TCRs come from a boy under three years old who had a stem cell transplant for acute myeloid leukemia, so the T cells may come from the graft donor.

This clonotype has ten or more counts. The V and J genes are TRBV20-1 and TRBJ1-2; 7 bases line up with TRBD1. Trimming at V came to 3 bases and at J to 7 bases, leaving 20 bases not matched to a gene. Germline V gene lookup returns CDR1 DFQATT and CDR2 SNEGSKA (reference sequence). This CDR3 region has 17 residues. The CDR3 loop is CSARLAGQSLGGSGYTF. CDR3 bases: TGCAGTGCTAGGTTAGCGGGACAGAGCCTTGGAGGGAGTGGCTACACCTTC.

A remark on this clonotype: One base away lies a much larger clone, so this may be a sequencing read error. The CDR3 spells CATSRDPGGYNEQFF. The CDR3 DNA follows: TGTGCCACCAGCAGAGATCCCGGGGGGTACAATGAGCAGTTCTTC. The chain is built from TRBV15 and TRBJ2-1; 7 bases are a match to TRBD2. J lost 4 bases, V lost 0 bases, and 3 bases had no gene match. This CDR3 region has 15 residues. Germline lookup yields CDR1 LNHNV and CDR2 YYDKDF (reference sequence).

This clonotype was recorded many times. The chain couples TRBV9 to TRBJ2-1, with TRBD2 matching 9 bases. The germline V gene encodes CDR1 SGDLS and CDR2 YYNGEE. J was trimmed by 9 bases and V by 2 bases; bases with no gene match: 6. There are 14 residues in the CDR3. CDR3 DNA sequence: TGTGCCAGCAGCGTCGGCGGGGGGGCCATTGAGCAGTTCTTC. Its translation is CASSVGGGAIEQFF.

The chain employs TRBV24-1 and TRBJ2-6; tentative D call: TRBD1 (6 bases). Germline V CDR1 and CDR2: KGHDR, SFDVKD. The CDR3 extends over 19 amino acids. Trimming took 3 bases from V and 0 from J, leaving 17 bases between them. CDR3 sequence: CATSDRQGTPLSGANVLTF. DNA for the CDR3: TGTGCCACCAGTGATCGCCAGGGGACCCCTCTCTCTGGGGCCAACGTCCTGACTTTC.

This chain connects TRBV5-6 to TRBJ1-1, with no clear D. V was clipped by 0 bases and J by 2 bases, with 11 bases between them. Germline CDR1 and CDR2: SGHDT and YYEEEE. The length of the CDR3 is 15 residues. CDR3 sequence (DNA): TGTGCCAGCAGCTTGGAATGGCAGATCAACACTGAAGCTTTCTTT. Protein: CASSLEWQINTEAFF.

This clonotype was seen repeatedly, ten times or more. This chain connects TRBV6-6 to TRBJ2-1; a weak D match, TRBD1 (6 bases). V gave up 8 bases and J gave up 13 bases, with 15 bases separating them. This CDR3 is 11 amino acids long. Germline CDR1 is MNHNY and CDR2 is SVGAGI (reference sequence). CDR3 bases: TGTGCCAGCGACCTGGGGGCAGGCCAGTTCTTC. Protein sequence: CASDLGAGQFF.

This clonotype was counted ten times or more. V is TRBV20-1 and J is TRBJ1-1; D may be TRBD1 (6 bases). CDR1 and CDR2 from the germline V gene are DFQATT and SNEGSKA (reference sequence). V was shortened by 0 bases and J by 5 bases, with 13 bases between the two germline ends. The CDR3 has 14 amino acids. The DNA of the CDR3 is TGCAGTGCTAGAGAGACAGGATACTCGACTGAAGCTTTCTTT. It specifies CSARETGYSTEAFF.

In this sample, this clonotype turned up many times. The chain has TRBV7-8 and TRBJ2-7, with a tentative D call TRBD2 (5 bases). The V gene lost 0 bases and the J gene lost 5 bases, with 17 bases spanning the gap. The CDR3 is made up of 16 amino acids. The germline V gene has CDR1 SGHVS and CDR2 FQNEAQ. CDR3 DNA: TGTGCCAGCAGCTTAGCGCGGGCAGGCCTAGGCGACGAGCAGTACGTC. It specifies CASSLARAGLGDEQYV.

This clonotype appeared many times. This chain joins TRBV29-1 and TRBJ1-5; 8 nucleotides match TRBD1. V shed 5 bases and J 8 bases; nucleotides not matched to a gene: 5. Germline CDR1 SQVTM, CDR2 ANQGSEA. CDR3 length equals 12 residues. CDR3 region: CSVRTGPEPQHF. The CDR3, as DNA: TGCAGCGTTAGGACAGGGCCAGAGCCCCAGCATTTT.

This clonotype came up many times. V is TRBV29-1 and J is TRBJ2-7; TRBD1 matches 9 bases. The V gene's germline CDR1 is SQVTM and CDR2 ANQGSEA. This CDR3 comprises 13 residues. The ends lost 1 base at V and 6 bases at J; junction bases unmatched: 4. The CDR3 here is CSVEGQGGGEQYF. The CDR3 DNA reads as TGCAGCGTTGAAGGACAGGGGGGAGGCGAGCAGTACTTC.